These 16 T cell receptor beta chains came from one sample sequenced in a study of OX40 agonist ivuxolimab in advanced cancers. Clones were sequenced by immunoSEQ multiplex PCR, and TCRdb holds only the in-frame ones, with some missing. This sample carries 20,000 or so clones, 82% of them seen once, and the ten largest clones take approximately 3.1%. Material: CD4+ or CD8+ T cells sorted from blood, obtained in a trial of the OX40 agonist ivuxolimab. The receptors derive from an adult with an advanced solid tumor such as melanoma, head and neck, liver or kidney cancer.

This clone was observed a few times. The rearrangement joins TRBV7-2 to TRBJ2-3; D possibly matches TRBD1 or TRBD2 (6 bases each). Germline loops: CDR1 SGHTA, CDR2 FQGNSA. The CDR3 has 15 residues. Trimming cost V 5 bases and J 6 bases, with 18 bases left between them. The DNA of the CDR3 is TGTGCCAGCAGCCCCAACGGGGGCGCGGTTGATACGCAGTATTTT. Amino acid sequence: CASSPNGGAVDTQYF.

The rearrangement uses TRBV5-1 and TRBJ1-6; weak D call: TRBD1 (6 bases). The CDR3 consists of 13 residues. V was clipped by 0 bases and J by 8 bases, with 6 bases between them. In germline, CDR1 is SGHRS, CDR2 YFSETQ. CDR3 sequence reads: CASSLDRDSPLHF. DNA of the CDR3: TGCGCCAGCAGCTTGGACAGGGATTCACCCCTCCACTTT.

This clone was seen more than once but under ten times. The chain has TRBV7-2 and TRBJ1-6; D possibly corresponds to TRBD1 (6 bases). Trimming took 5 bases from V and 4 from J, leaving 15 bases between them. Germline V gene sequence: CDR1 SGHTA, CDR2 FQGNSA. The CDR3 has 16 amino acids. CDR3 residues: CASSPQGRLYNSPLHF. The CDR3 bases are TGTGCCAGCAGCCCGCAGGGGCGATTATATAATTCACCCCTCCACTTT.

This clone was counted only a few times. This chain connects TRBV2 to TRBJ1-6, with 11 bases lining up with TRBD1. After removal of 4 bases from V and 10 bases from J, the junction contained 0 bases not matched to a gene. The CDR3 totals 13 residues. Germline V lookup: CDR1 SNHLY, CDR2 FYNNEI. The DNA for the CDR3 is TGTGCCAGCAGTGGGACAGGGGGCTCACCCCTCCACTTT. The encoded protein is CASSGTGGSPLHF.

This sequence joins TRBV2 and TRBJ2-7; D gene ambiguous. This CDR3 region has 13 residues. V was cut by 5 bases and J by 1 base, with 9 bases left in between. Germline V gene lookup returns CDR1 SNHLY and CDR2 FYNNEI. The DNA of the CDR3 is TGTGCCAGCAGTATGAACCCTTCCTACGAGCAGTACTTC. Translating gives CASSMNPSYEQYF.

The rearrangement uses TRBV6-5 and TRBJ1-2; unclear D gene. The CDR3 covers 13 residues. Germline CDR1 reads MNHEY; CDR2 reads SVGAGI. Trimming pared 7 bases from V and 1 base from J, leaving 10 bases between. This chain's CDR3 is CASKYRFNYGYTF. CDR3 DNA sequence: TGTGCCAGCAAATACAGATTTAACTATGGCTACACCTTC.

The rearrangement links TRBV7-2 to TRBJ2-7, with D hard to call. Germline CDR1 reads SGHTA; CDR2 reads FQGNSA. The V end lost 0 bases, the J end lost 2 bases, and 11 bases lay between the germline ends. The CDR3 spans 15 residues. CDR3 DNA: TGTGCCAGCAGCTTAGCGGATGGTGGGCCCTACGAGCAGTACTTC. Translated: CASSLADGGPYEQYF.

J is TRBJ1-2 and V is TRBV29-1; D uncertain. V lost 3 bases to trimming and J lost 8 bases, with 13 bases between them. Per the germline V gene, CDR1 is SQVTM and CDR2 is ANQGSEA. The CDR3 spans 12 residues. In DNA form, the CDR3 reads TGCAGCGTTGATTATGGGGTTTACGGCTACACCTTC. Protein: CSVDYGVYGYTF.

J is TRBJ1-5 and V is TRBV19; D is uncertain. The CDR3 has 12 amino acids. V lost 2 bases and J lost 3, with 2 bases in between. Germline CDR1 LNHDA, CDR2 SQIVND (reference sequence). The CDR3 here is CASSIPNQPQHF. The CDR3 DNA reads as TGTGCCAGTAGTATACCCAATCAGCCCCAGCATTTT.

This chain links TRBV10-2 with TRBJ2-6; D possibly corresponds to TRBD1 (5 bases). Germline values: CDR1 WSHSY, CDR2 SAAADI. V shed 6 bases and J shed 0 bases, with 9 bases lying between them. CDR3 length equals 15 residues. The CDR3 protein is CASRDDSSGANVLTF. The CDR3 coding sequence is TGCGCCAGCAGAGACGACAGCTCTGGGGCCAACGTCCTGACTTTC.

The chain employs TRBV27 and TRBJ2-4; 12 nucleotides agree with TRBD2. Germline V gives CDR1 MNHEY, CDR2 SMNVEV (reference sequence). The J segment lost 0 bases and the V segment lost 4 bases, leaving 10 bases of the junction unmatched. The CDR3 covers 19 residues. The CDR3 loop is CASSYRLAGGLLAKNIQYF. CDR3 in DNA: TGTGCCAGCAGTTATAGGCTAGCGGGAGGGCTTCTAGCCAAAAACATTCAGTACTTC.

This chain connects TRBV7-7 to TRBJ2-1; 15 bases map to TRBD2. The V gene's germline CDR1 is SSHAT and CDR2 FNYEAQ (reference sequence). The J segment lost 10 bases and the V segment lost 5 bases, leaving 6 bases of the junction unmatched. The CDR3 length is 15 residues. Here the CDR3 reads CASSRTSGRAGEQFF. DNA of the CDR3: TGTGCCAGCAGCCGGACTAGCGGGAGGGCCGGGGAGCAGTTCTTC.

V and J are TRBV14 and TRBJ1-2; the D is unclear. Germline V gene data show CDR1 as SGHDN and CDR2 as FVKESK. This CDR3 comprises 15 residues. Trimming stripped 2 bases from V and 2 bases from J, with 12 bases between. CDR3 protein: CASSQQVLGNYGYTF. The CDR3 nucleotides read TGTGCCAGCAGCCAACAGGTGCTGGGGAACTATGGCTACACCTTC.

The CDR3 nucleotides read TGTGCCGTAGTCCCCGACGGGGTCCCGAACACTGAAGCTTTCTTT. Protein sequence: CAVVPDGVPNTEAFF. The rearrangement uses TRBV6-1 and TRBJ1-1; D is unresolved. Germline V gene data show CDR1 as MNHNS and CDR2 as SASEGT. Between the trimmed V and J ends, which lost 11 bases and 1 base, there was a span of 20 bases. CDR3 size: 15 residues.

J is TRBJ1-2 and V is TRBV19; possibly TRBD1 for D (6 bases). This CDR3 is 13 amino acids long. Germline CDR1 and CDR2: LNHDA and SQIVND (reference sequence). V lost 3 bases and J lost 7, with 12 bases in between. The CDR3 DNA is TGTGCCAGTAGTATCAACAGGGAGCTTGGCTACACCTTC. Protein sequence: CASSINRELGYTF.

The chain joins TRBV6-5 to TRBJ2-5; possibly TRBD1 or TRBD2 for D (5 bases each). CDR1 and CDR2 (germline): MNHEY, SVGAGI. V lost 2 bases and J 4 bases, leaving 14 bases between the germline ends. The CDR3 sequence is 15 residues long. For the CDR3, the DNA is TGTGCCAGCAGTTACGCCGGGACCCCCGGAGAGACCCAGTACTTC. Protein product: CASSYAGTPGETQYF.